This T cell receptor (beta chain) originates from a study of blood T cell repertoires in COVID-19. Across the study: Collection of acute and convalescent COVID-19 samples took place in the United States, Italy and Spain.

Germline CDR1 is SEHNR and CDR2 is FQNEAQ (reference sequence). V shed 0 bases and J 6 bases; nucleotides not matched to a gene: 8. The CDR3 consists of 16 residues. Original processing notes: Reference gene primer amplification in the assay estimated nucleated cell counts. The assay was immunoSEQ multiplex PCR, and TCRdb's table has in-frame clones only and misses some. The V and J calls and the clone size are those of that table, but D and trimming were determined from the DNA. The sample lists 200,000 to 250,000 clones, over 80% occurring once. Residents of 24 US areas, aged about 18 to 89 years, made up the participants. In assigning cohorts, the study relied on participant-reported clinical history.

What was sequenced was PBMCs or T cells enriched from blood (not recorded which). This TCR came from a young man who had recovered from COVID-19. The chain is built from TRBV7-9 and TRBJ2-7; 10 bases align to TRBD1. The CDR3 nucleotides read TGTGCCAGCAGCTTAGCTATAGGACAGGGGGTTTTCGAGCAGTACTTC. Its translation is CASSLAIGQGVFEQYF.